The 11 T cell receptor beta chains below come from one sample, sequenced in a study of type 1 regulatory T cells (dated by TCRdb to about 2021). These receptors' antigens are unknown. Sequenced on an Illumina MiSeq. TCRdb trimmed the raw reads at Q25, called clones with MiXCR and kept productive beta chains. Records with the same CDR3 protein are collapsed into one entry carrying the most frequent genes and DNA. In this sample the table shows 14,000 to 15,000 distinct CDR3 sequences, approximately 13% of which occur a single time. The leading ten clones occupy 15% of the sample. The sequencing input was cultured T cells, either the whole culture or a sorted T cell fraction (not recorded which). These receptors were obtained from a human donor in good health.

This clonotype has a count of ten or more. The chain employs TRBV10-3 and TRBJ2-1; D is tentatively TRBD1 or TRBD2 (5 bases each). V was pared by 6 bases and J by 15 bases, with 21 bases between. There are 13 residues in the CDR3. The germline V gene encodes CDR1 ENHRY and CDR2 SYGVKD. CDR3 nucleotides: TGTGCCATCAGGGGGGACGTTAGAGGCGGGTTGTTCTTC. Protein: CAIRGDVRGGLFF.

Many counts were recorded for this clonotype. The chain recombines TRBV4-2 with TRBJ1-1, with D perhaps TRBD1 (5 bases). Germline CDR1 is LGHNA and CDR2 is YNFKEQ. The CDR3 sequence is 18 residues long. V lost 0 bases, J lost 0 bases, and 17 bases lay in between. DNA of the CDR3: TGTGCCAGCAGCCAAGATTCGGGGACGGGGGGATTGAACACTGAAGCTTTCTTT. Protein: CASSQDSGTGGLNTEAFF.

This clonotype ranks as medium-sized. The V and J genes are TRBV5-1 and TRBJ2-1; no firm D call. Germline CDR1 reads SGHRS; CDR2 reads YFSETQ. Trimming took off 0 bases at V and 8 bases at J, with 15 bases between the two ends. CDR3 length equals 15 residues. This CDR3 reads CASSLAVVASYEQFF. The DNA for the CDR3 is TGCGCCAGCAGCTTGGCGGTTGTAGCATCCTATGAGCAGTTCTTC.

This clonotype was recorded many times. J is TRBJ2-3 and V is TRBV29-1, with 9 bases matching TRBD2. In germline, CDR1 is SQVTM, CDR2 ANQGSEA. V trimming: 6 bases; J trimming: 5 bases; junction bases outside the gene matches: 9. There are 14 residues in the CDR3. CDR3 DNA sequence: TGCAGCGTCCAAGGGGCACTAGCGGGAGATACGCAGTATTTT. Its translation: CSVQGALAGDTQYF.

This clonotype was counted many times. The rearrangement links TRBV6-5 to TRBJ2-3; a possible D gene is TRBD1 (5 bases). The germline V gene encodes CDR1 MNHEY and CDR2 SVGAGI. V was pared by 0 bases and J by 2 bases, with 15 bases between. There are 17 residues in the CDR3. The CDR3 here is CASSYSDKGPYTDTQYF. As DNA, the CDR3 is TGTGCCAGCAGTTACTCCGACAAGGGGCCTTACACAGATACGCAGTATTTT.

A remark on this clonotype: A much larger clone sits a single nucleotide away, making a read error possible. CDR3 loop: CASSASGISVQQCF. CDR3 nucleotide sequence: TGTGCCAGCAGCGCCAGCGGGATCAGTGTGCAGCAGTGCTTC. This chain links TRBV6-1 with TRBJ2-7; TRBD2 matches 7 bases. The CDR3 sequence is 14 residues long. Germline assignment: CDR1 MNHNS and CDR2 SASEGT.

This clonotype appeared many times. The chain links TRBV5-1 to TRBJ1-4; TRBD1 is a possible D gene (5 bases). Germline V gene data show CDR1 as SGHRS and CDR2 as YFSETQ. This CDR3 comprises 16 residues. Deletions cut 3 bases from V and 3 bases from J, with 15 bases between. CDR3 amino acids: CASSSQARGANEKLFF. CDR3 bases: TGCGCCAGCAGCTCTCAAGCCCGGGGGGCTAATGAAAAACTGTTTTTT.

This clonotype occurred many times. This chain connects TRBV5-1 to TRBJ2-7, with unresolved D. Looked up from germline, CDR1 is SGHRS and CDR2 is YFSETQ. The CDR3 contains 14 residues. The V end was cut by 0 bases, the J end by 0 bases, with 7 bases between. The CDR3 protein is CASSLEFGSYEQYF. The CDR3 DNA is TGCGCCAGCAGCTTGGAATTCGGCTCCTACGAGCAGTACTTC.

This clonotype was counted only a few times. One end of the junction varies from germline; a read error may be responsible. The CDR3 region is CASRLANYNEQFF. In DNA form, the CDR3 reads TGCGCCAGCAGGTTGGCGAACTACAATGAGCAGTTCTTC. J is TRBJ2-1 and V is TRBV5-1, with unresolved D. This CDR3 has 13 residues. Germline V gene lookup returns CDR1 SGHRS and CDR2 YFSETQ.

This chain links TRBV5-1 with TRBJ2-2; 10 bases match TRBD2. The V and J ends lost 3 bases and 5 bases, in that order; junction bases with no gene match: 4. Germline CDR1 is SGHRS and CDR2 is YFSETQ. The CDR3 has 15 amino acids. CDR3 residues: CASSWTSGLTGELFF. The DNA for the CDR3 is TGCGCCAGCAGCTGGACTAGCGGTTTAACCGGGGAGCTGTTTTTT.

This chain links TRBV30 with TRBJ2-2; 8 bases agree with TRBD1. This CDR3 has 14 residues. V was pared by 0 bases and J by 5 bases, with 2 bases of the junction left unmatched. Per germline, CDR1 GTSNPN and CDR2 SVGIG (reference sequence). The CDR3 bases are TGTGCCTGGAGTGTACAGGGGGGTACCGGGGAGCTGTTTTTT. This sequence encodes CAWSVQGGTGELFF.